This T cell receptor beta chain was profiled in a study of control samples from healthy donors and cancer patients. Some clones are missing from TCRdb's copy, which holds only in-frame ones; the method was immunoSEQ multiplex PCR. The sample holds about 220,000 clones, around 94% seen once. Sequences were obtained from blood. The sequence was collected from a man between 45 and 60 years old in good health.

This CDR3 reads CASSQKFSGGAYEQYF. Here the CDR3 DNA reads TGTGCCAGCAGCCAAAAGTTTAGCGGGGGGGCCTACGAGCAGTACTTC. J is TRBJ2-7 and V is TRBV3-1 (or the pseudogene TRBV3-2), with 11 bases that match TRBD2. J was trimmed by 2 bases and V by 2 bases; bases with no gene match: 5. The CDR3 loop spans 16 amino acids. CDR1 and CDR2 from the germline V gene are LGHDT and YNNKEL (reference sequence).